The 21 T cell receptor beta chains below all came from one sample that was sequenced in a study of shared clonotypes between healthy human individuals. Here immunoSEQ multiplex PCR was the method, and the copy in TCRdb shows in-frame clones only, minus some. The sample contains more than 1,200,000 clones, approximately 98.5% of which appear only once. The sequencing input was naive CD4+ T cells sorted from blood. The subset is: CD45RA+ positively selected. The receptors originated from a young man in good health.

Note on this clone: Other nucleotide sequences in the sample specify the same CDR3. The chain is built from TRBV7-2 and TRBJ2-7, with 8 bases fitting TRBD1. This CDR3 region has 15 residues. V lost 0 bases, J lost 4 bases, and 5 bases stayed unmatched. Germline values: CDR1 SGHTA, CDR2 FQGNSA. In DNA form, the CDR3 reads TGTGCCAGCAGCTTAGCTGGACAGGGTTTTTACGAGCAGTACTTC. This codes for CASSLAGQGFYEQYF.

This chain uses TRBV2 with TRBJ1-2; D gene unclear. Germline loops: CDR1 SNHLY, CDR2 FYNNEI. The CDR3 sequence is 12 residues long. Trimming took off 7 bases at V and 2 bases at J, with 8 bases between the two ends. The CDR3 loop reads CASTQGNYGYTF. CDR3 coding DNA: TGTGCCAGCACCCAAGGGAACTATGGCTACACCTTC.

This chain links TRBV10-1 with TRBJ2-1; 11 bases align to TRBD2. This CDR3 region has 15 residues. J was trimmed by 7 bases and V by 4 bases; bases with no gene match: 6. Germline CDR1 and CDR2: WNHNN and SYGVQD (reference sequence). This CDR3 reads CASSVSASGRNEQFF. The CDR3 DNA reads as TGCGCCAGCAGTGTCTCGGCTAGCGGGAGGAATGAGCAGTTCTTC.

V is TRBV2 and J is TRBJ2-5; 10 bases line up with TRBD2. Trimming cost V 4 bases and J 4 bases; bases outside gene matches: 12. Germline V CDR1 and CDR2: SNHLY, FYNNEI. This CDR3 spans 17 amino acids. This CDR3 reads CASSVLSSGRNRETQYF. Written as DNA, the CDR3 is TGTGCCAGCAGTGTTCTTTCTAGCGGGAGAAATAGAGAGACCCAGTACTTC.

This clone was counted once. The chain joins TRBV5-6 to TRBJ1-4; D is undetermined. The germline gives CDR1 SGHDT, CDR2 YYEEEE. The CDR3 is 14 amino acids. V was clipped by 2 bases and J by 4 bases, with 9 bases between them. The CDR3, as DNA: TGTGCCAGCAGCTTTGGTCAGATTAATGAAAAACTGTTTTTT. The encoded protein is CASSFGQINEKLFF.

The chain is built from TRBV9 and TRBJ2-2; 10 bases agree with TRBD2. J was trimmed by 4 bases and V by 3 bases; bases with no gene match: 3. This CDR3 spans 15 amino acids. Germline-derived CDR1 and CDR2 are SGDLS and YYNGEE. The CDR3 loop reads CASSETSGPTGELFF. As DNA, the CDR3 is TGTGCCAGCAGCGAGACTAGCGGGCCCACCGGGGAGCTGTTTTTT.

This chain connects TRBV10-2 to TRBJ2-3; tentative D call: TRBD2 (6 bases). CDR1 is WSHSY, CDR2 SAAADI, per germline. This CDR3 region has 14 residues. V was shortened by 5 bases and J by 1 base, with 10 bases between the two germline ends. The CDR3 nucleotides are TGCGCCAGCAGTCGGGGGTCCCGCACAGATACGCAGTATTTT. Its translation: CASSRGSRTDTQYF.

The rearrangement joins TRBV4-3 to TRBJ1-2; 7 nucleotides agree with TRBD1. The CDR3 extends over 16 amino acids. Germline values: CDR1 LGHNA, CDR2 YSLEER. V lost 0 bases and J lost 3; bases outside the gene matches: 7. CDR3 in amino acids: CASSQDTPTGDYGYTF. The CDR3 DNA reads as TGCGCCAGCAGCCAAGATACCCCCACAGGGGACTATGGCTACACCTTC.

This rearrangement joins TRBV30 to TRBJ2-2; 13 bases match TRBD2. The CDR3 spans 15 residues. The J segment lost 7 bases and the V segment lost 1 base, leaving 3 bases of the junction unmatched. Germline CDR1 GTSNPN, CDR2 SVGIG (reference sequence). CDR3 in DNA: TGTGCCTGGAGTGGGACTAGCGGGAGAGGCGGGGAGCTGTTTTTT. This sequence encodes CAWSGTSGRGGELFF.

This clone was recorded once. The V gene is TRBV28, the J gene TRBJ1-1, with no clear D. The CDR3 extends over 14 amino acids. The V end was cut by 2 bases, the J end by 7 bases, with 14 bases between. The germline V gene has CDR1 MDHEN and CDR2 SYDVKM. The DNA for the CDR3 is TGTGCCAGCAGTTTACGTGTCAGTTTACGTGAAGCTTTCTTT. This gives the protein CASSLRVSLREAFF.

This chain links TRBV20-1 with TRBJ1-1; D is perhaps TRBD1 (5 bases). Germline V gives CDR1 DFQATT, CDR2 SNEGSKA (reference sequence). CDR3 length equals 11 residues. The V end was cut by 6 bases, the J end by 10 bases, with 15 bases between. Here the CDR3 DNA reads TGCAGTGCGGGGCAGCCCGTCTCAGCTTTCTTT. This sequence encodes CSAGQPVSAFF.

This rearrangement joins TRBV10-3 to TRBJ2-5; 8 nucleotides align to TRBD2. The CDR3 runs to 12 residues. Germline lookup yields CDR1 ENHRY and CDR2 SYGVKD. Unmatched junction bases numbered 4, after V lost 10 bases and J lost 3 bases. The DNA for the CDR3 is TGTGCCACCGGACTAGCAGAAGAGACCCAGTACTTC. The encoded protein is CATGLAEETQYF.

The J gene is TRBJ1-2, the V gene TRBV18, with a weak D call TRBD1 (5 bases). The CDR3 contains 15 residues. The germline V and J ends were trimmed by 2 bases and 4 bases, with 14 bases remaining between them. Germline V gene lookup returns CDR1 KGHSH and CDR2 LQKENI. DNA for the CDR3: TGTGCCAGCTCACCATCGCAGGACACCATCTATGGCTACACCTTC. It codes for CASSPSQDTIYGYTF.

The V gene is TRBV18, the J gene TRBJ2-2; 10 nucleotides line up with TRBD2. Losses at the gene ends were 6 bases for V and 4 bases for J; bases not matched to a gene: 8. The CDR3 sequence is 16 residues long. From germline, CDR1 is KGHSH and CDR2 LQKENI. CDR3 sequence reads: CASSRSLAGGTGELFF. The CDR3, as DNA: TGTGCCAGCTCCAGAAGTTTAGCGGGAGGCACCGGGGAGCTGTTTTTT. The full variable domain, completed using reference TRBV18 and TRBJ2-2, is NAGVMQNPRHLVRRRGQEARLRCSPMKGHSHVYWYRQLPEEGLKFMVYLQKENIIDESGMPKERFSAEFPKEGPSILRIQQVVRGDSAAYFCASSRSLAGGTGELFFGEGSRLTVL.

The chain links TRBV9 to TRBJ2-7; 8 positions agree with TRBD2. CDR3 length: 15 residues. Germline V gives CDR1 SGDLS, CDR2 YYNGEE. Losses at the gene ends were 4 bases for V and 3 bases for J; bases not matched to a gene: 9. CDR3 sequence reads: CASSPSGRRDYEQYF. DNA of the CDR3: TGTGCCAGCAGCCCAAGCGGGAGAAGGGACTACGAGCAGTACTTC.

This chain uses TRBV5-1 with TRBJ2-7, with a tentative D call TRBD2 (6 bases). Germline CDR1 SGHRS, CDR2 YFSETQ. This CDR3 region has 13 residues. The V gene lost 3 bases and the J gene lost 3 bases, with 10 bases spanning the gap. The CDR3 is CASSWAGGYEQYF. The CDR3 DNA reads as TGCGCCAGCAGCTGGGCCGGGGGCTACGAGCAGTACTTC.

The V and J genes are TRBV7-9 and TRBJ1-1; 7 bases align to TRBD1. V lost 5 bases and J lost 11; bases outside the gene matches: 11. Germline V gene sequence: CDR1 SEHNR, CDR2 FQNEAQ (reference sequence). The CDR3 sequence is 13 residues long. The CDR3 sequence: CASSDRVGIEAFF. CDR3 in DNA: TGTGCCAGCAGCGACAGGGTCGGGATAGAGGCTTTCTTT.

V and J are TRBV28 and TRBJ2-2; the match to TRBD2 covers 7 bases. J lost 6 bases, V lost 10 bases, and 8 bases had no gene match. The CDR3 consists of 13 residues. The V gene's germline CDR1 is MDHEN and CDR2 SYDVKM. The CDR3 nucleotides are TGTGCCACCGAGGGAGGGGTATCCGGGGAGCTGTTTTTT. Its translation is CATEGGVSGELFF.

This rearrangement joins TRBV6-1 to TRBJ2-2; no firm D call. The CDR3 contains 14 residues. The germline gives CDR1 MNHNS, CDR2 SASEGT. V gave up 4 bases and J gave up 8 bases, with 14 bases separating them. The CDR3 region is CASSAKTHYGELFF. The CDR3 DNA follows: TGTGCCAGCAGTGCTAAGACACATTATGGGGAGCTGTTTTTT.

The chain employs TRBV4-1 and TRBJ2-7, with a possible D match to TRBD1 (6 bases). There are 15 residues in the CDR3. V shed 0 bases and J shed 2 bases, with 11 bases lying between them. Germline-derived CDR1 and CDR2 are MGHRA and YSYEKL. The CDR3 DNA reads as TGCGCCAGCAGCCAAGATCAGGGGCCCCCCTACGAGCAGTACTTC. This codes for CASSQDQGPPYEQYF.

J is TRBJ2-7 and V is TRBV7-9; the match to TRBD2 covers 8 bases. Trimming at V came to 0 bases and at J to 4 bases, leaving 5 bases not matched to a gene. There are 15 residues in the CDR3. From germline, CDR1 is SEHNR and CDR2 FQNEAQ (reference sequence). CDR3 in DNA: TGTGCCAGCAGCTTAGCTGGGACTAGGTTGTACGAGCAGTACTTC. It translates to CASSLAGTRLYEQYF.